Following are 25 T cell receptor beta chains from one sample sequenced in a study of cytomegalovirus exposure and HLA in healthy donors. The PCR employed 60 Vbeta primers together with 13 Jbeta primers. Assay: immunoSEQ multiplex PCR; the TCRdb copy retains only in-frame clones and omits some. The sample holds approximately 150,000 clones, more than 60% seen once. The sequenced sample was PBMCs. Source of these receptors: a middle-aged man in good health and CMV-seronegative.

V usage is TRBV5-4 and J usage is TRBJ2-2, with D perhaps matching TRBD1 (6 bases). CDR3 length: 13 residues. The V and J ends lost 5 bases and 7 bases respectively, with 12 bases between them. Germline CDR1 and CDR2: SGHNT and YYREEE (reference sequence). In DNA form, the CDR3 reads TGTGCCAGCAGTCGGACAGACGGCGGGGAGCTGTTTTTT. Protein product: CASSRTDGGELFF.

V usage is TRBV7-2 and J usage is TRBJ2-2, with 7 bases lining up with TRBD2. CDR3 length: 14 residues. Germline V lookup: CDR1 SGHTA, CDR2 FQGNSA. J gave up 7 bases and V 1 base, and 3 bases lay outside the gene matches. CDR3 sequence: CASSLGRGYGELFF. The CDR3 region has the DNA TGTGCCAGCAGCTTAGGGCGGGGGTACGGGGAGCTGTTTTTT.

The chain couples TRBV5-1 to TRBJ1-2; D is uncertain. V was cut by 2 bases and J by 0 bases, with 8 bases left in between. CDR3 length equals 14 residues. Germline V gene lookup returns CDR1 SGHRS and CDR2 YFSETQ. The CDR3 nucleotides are TGCGCCAGCAGCTTCGGGGAGGCTAACTATGGCTACACCTTC. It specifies CASSFGEANYGYTF. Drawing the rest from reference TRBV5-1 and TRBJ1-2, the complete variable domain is KAGVTQTPRYLIKTRGQQVTLSCSPISGHRSVSWYQQTPGQGLQFLFEYFSETQRNKGNFPGRFSGRQFSNSRSEMNVSTLELGDSALYLCASSFGEANYGYTFGSGTRLTVV.

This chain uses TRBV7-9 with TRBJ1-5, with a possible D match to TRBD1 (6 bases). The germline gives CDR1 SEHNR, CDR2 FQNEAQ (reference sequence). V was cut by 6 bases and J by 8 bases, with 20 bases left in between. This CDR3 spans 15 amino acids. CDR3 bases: TGTGCCAGCAGAGCGATACAGGGTACGGAAGAGCCCCAGCATTTT. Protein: CASRAIQGTEEPQHF.

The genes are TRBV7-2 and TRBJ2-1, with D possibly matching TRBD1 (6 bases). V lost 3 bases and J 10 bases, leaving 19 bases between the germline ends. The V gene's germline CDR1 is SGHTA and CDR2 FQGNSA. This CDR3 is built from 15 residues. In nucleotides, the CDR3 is TGTGCCAGCAGCTTCCCACAGCAGAGGGGGACCGAGCAGTTCTTC. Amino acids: CASSFPQQRGTEQFF.

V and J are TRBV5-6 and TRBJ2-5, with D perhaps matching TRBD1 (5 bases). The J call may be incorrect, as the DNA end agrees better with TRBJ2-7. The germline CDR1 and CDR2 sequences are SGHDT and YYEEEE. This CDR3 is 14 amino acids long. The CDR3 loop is CASSLVDNSYEQYF. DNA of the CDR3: TGTGCCAGCAGCTTGGTGGACAACTCCTACGAGCAGTACTTC.

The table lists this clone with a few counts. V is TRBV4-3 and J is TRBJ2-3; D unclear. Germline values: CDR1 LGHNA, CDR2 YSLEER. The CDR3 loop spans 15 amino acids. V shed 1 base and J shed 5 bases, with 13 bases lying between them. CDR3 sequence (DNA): TGCGCCAGCAGCCAAGTCTCTACGAGGCGAGATACGCAGTATTTT. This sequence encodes CASSQVSTRRDTQYF.

CDR3 sequence reads: CASSLRGGGANVLTF. DNA for the CDR3: TGTGCCAGCAGCTTACGGGGTGGTGGGGCCAACGTCCTGACTTTC. The chain links TRBV7-9 to TRBJ2-6, with a possible D match to TRBD2 (5 bases). V lost 2 bases and J 3 bases, leaving 8 bases between the germline ends. This CDR3 is built from 15 residues. CDR1 is SEHNR and CDR2 is FQNEAQ in the germline V gene (reference sequence).

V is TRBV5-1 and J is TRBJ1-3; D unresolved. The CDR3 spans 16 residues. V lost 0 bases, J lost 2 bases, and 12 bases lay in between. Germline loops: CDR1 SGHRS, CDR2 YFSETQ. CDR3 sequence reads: CASSLAHGTTGNTIYF. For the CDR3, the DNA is TGCGCCAGCAGCTTGGCTCATGGAACTACTGGAAACACCATATATTTT.

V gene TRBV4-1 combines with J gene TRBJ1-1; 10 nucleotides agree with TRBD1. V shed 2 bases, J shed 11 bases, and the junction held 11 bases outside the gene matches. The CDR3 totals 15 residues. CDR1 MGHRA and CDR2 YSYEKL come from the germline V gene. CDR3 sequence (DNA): TGCGCCAGCAGCCAATTAGGACAGGGGGTTCGTTCGGCTTTCTTT. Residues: CASSQLGQGVRSAFF.

The CDR3 DNA follows: TGTGCCAGCAGCGACAGGGACTCCTCTGGGAACACTGAAGCTTTCTTT. It codes for CASSDRDSSGNTEAFF. This rearrangement joins TRBV2 to TRBJ1-1; 7 nucleotides align to TRBD1. The germline V gene encodes CDR1 SNHLY and CDR2 FYNNEI. CDR3 length: 16 residues. V shed 6 bases, J shed 1 base, and the junction held 11 bases outside the gene matches.

This CDR3 is CASSLVAGDQETQYF. The DNA for the CDR3 is TGTGCCAGCAGCTTAGTAGCGGGGGACCAAGAGACCCAGTACTTC. V gene TRBV5-4 combines with J gene TRBJ2-5; the match to TRBD2 covers 9 bases. Germline CDR1 is SGHNT and CDR2 is YYREEE (reference sequence). The CDR3 contains 15 residues. V was pared by 2 bases and J by 0 bases, with 2 bases of the junction left unmatched.

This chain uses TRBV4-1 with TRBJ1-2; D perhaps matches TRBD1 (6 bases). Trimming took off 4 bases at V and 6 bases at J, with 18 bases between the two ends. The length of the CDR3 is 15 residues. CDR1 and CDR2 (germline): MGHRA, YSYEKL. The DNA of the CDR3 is TGCGCCAGCAGCCGAGGCCAGGGGCGATCGGATGGCTACACCTTC. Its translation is CASSRGQGRSDGYTF.

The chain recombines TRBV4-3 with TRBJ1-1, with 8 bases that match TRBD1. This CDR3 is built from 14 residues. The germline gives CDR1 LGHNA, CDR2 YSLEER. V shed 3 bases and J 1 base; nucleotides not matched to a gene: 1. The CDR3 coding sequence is TGCGCCAGCAGCCAGGACAGGGCGAACACTGAAGCTTTCTTT. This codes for CASSQDRANTEAFF.

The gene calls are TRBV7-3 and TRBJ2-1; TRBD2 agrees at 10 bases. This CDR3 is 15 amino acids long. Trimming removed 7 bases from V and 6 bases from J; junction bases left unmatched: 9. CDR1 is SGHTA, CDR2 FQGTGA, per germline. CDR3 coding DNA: TGTGCCAGCAAGCGGTCCAGCGGGGGGGTCAATGAGCAGTTCTTC. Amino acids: CASKRSSGGVNEQFF.

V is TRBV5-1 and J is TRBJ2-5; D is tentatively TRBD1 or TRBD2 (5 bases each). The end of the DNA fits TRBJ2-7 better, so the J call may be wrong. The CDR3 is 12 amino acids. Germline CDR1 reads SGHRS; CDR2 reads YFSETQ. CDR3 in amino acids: CASSLYGGEQYF. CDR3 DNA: TGCGCCAGCAGCTTGTATGGGGGCGAGCAGTACTTC.

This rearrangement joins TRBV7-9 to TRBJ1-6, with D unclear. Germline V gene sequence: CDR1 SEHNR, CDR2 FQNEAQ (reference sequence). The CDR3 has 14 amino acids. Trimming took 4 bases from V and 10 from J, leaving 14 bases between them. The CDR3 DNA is TGTGCCAGCAGCTCTTCAGGCGTCGAATCACCCCTCCACTTT. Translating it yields CASSSSGVESPLHF.

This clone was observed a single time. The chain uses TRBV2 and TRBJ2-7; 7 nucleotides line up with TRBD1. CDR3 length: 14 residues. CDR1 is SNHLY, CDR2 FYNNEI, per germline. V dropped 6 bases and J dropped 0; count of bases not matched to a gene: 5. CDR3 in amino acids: CASSRDSLSYEQYF. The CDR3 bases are TGTGCCAGCAGCCGGGACAGTCTCTCCTACGAGCAGTACTTC.

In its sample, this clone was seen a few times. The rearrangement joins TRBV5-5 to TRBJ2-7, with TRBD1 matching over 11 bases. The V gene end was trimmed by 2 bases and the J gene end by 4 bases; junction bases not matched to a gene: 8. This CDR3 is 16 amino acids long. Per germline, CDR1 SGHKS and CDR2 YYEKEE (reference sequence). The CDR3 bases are TGTGCCAGCAGCTTACGGGACAGGGGGGACATTTACGAGCAGTACTTC. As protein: CASSLRDRGDIYEQYF. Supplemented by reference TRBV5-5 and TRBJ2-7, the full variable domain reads DAGVTQSPTHLIKTRGQQVTLRCSPISGHKSVSWYQQVLGQGPQFIFQYYEKEERGRGNFPDRFSARQFPNYSSELNVNALLLGDSALYLCASSLRDRGDIYEQYFGPGTRLTVT.

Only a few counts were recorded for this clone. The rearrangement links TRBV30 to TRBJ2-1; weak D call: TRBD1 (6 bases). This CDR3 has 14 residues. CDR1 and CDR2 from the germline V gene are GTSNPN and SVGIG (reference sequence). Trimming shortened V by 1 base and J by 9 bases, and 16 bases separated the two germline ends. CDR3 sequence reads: CAWSGTGMTIEQFF. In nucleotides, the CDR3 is TGTGCCTGGAGTGGAACAGGGATGACCATTGAGCAGTTCTTC.

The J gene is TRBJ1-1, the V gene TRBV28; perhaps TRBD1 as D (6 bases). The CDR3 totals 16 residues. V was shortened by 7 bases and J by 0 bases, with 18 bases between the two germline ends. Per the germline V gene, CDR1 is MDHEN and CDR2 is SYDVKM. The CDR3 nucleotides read TGTGCCAGCACCTTCGACAGGTCCAAAATGAACACTGAAGCTTTCTTT. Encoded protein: CASTFDRSKMNTEAFF.

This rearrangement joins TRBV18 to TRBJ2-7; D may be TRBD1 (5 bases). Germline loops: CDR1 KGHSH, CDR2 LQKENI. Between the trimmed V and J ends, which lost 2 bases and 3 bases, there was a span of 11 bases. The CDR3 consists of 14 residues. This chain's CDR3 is CASSPVGQGYEQYF. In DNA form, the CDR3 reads TGTGCCAGCTCACCAGTAGGCCAGGGCTACGAGCAGTACTTC.

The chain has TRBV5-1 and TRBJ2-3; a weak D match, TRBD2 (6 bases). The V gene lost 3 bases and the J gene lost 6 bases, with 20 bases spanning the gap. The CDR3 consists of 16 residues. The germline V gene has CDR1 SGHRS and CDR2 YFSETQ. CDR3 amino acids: CASSSSTRGTIDTQYF. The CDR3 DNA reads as TGCGCCAGCAGCTCCTCAACCCGGGGGACCATCGATACGCAGTATTTT.

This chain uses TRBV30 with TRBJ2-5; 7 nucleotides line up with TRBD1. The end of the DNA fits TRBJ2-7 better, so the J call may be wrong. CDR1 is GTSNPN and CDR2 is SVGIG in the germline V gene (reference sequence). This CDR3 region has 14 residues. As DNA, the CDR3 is TGTGCCTGGAGTGGAGGGGGCACTCCGAACGAGCAGTACTTC. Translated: CAWSGGGTPNEQYF.

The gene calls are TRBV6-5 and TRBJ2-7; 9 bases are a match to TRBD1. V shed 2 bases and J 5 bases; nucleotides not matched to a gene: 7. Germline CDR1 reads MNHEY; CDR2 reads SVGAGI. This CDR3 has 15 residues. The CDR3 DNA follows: TGTGCCAGCAGTTACCAGGGACAGGGTTTCGACGAGCAGTACTTC. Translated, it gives CASSYQGQGFDEQYF.